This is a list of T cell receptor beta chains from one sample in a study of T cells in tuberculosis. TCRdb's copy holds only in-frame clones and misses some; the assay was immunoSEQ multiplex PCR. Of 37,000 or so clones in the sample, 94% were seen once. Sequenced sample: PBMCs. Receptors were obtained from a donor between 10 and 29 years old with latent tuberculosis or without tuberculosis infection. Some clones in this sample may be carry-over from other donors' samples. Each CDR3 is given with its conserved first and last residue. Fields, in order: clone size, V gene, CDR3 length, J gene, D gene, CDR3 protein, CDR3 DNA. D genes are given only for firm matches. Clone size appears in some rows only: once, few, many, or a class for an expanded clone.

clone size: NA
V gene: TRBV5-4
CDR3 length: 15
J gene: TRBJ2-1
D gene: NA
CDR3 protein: CASSLKANTYNEQFF
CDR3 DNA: TGTGCCAGTAGCTTGAAAGCTAATACCTACAATGAGCAGTTCTTC

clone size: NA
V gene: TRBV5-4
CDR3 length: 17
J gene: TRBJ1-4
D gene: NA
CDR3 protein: CASSFGGTTTLNEKLFF
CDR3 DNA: TGTGCCAGCAGCTTCGGGGGGACGACTACCCTTAATGAAAAACTGTTTTTT

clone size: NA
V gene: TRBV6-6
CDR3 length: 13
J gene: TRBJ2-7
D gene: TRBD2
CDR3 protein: CASRGVPGLPQYF
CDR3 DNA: TGTGCCAGCAGGGGGGTACCGGGACTACCGCAGTACTTC

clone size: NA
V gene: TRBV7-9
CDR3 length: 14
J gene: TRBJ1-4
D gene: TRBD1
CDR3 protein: CASVMGQGDEKLFF
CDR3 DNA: TGTGCCAGCGTCATGGGACAGGGTGATGAAAAACTGTTTTTT

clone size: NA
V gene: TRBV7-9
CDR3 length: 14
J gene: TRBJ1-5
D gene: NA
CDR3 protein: CASSFGRSGQPQHF
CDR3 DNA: TGTGCCAGCAGCTTTGGCAGGTCGGGGCAGCCCCAGCATTTT

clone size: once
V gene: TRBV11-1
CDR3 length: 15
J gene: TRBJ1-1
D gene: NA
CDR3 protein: CASSFPLEAVTEAFF
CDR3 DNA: TGTGCCAGCAGCTTCCCCTTGGAGGCCGTCACTGAAGCTTTCTTT

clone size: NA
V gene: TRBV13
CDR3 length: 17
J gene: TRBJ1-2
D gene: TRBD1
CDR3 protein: CASSSSTGQGILGGYTF
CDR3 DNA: TGTGCCAGCAGCTCCAGTACGGGACAGGGAATATTGGGCGGCTACACCTTC

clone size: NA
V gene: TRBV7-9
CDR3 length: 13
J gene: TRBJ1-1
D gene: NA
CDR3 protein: CASSFFLNTEAFF
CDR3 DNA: TGTGCCAGCAGCTTCTTCCTGAACACTGAAGCTTTCTTT

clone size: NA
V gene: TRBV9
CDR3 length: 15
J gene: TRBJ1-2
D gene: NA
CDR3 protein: CASSVAFVPDYGYTF
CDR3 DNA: TGTGCCAGCAGCGTAGCTTTTGTTCCAGATTATGGCTACACCTTC

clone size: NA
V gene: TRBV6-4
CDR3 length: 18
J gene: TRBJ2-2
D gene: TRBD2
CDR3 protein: CASSDSVLASGVTGELFF
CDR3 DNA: TGTGCCAGCAGTGACTCAGTTCTTGCTAGCGGGGTCACCGGGGAGCTGTTTTTT

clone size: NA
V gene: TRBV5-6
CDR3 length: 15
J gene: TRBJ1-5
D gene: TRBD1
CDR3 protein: CASSTGDSSNQPQHF
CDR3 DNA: TGTGCCAGCAGCACGGGGGACAGTAGCAATCAGCCCCAGCATTTT

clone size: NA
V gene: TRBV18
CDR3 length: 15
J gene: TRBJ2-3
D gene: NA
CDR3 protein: CASSPLFLGQPGQYF
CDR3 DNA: TGTGCCAGCTCACCATTATTCTTGGGCCAGCCCGGGCAGTATTTT

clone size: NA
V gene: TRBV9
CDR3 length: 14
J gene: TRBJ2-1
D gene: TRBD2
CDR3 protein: CASSNSGGLNEQFF
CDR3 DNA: TGTGCCAGCAGTAATAGCGGGGGGTTAAATGAGCAGTTCTTC

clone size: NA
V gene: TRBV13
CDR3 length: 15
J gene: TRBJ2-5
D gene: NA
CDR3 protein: CASSSFRGSAETQYF
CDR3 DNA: TGTGCCAGCAGCTCGTTTAGAGGGTCCGCGGAGACCCAGTACTTC

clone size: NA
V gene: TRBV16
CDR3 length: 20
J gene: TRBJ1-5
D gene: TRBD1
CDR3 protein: CASSHHAPAGRGISNQPQHF
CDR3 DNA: TGTGCCAGCAGCCACCACGCTCCCGCGGGCAGGGGGATTAGCAATCAGCCCCAGCATTTT

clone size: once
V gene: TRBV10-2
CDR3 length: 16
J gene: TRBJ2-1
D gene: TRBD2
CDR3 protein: CASSESKASGENEQFF
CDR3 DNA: TGCGCCAGCAGTGAGTCTAAGGCTAGCGGGGAAAATGAGCAGTTCTTC

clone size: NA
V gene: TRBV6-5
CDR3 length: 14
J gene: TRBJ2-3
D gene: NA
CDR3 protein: CASSYDRTTDTQYF
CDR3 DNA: TGTGCCAGCAGTTACGACAGAACCACAGATACGCAGTATTTT

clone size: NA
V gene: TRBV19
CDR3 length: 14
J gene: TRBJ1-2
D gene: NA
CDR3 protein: CASSFRTIYYGYTF
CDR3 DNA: TGTGCCAGTAGTTTCAGGACTATCTACTATGGCTACACCTTC

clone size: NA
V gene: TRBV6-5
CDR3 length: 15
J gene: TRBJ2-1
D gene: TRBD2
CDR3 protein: CASSPGGGGSGEQFF
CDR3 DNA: TGTGCCAGCAGCCCCGGGGGGGGCGGTTCGGGTGAGCAGTTCTTC

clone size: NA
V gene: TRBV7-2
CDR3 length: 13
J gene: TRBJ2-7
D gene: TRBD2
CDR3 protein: CAIRTSRSYEQYF
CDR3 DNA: TGTGCCATCCGGACTAGCCGCTCCTACGAGCAGTACTTC

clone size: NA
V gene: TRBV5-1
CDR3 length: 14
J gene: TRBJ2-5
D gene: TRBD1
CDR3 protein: CASSLVGTDKTQYF
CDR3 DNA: TGCGCCAGCAGCTTGGTTGGGACAGACAAGACCCAGTACTTC

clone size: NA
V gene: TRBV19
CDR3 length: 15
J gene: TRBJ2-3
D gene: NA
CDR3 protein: CATSGGEVGIDTQYF
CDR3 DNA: TGTGCCACTTCGGGGGGCGAGGTCGGTATAGATACGCAGTATTTT